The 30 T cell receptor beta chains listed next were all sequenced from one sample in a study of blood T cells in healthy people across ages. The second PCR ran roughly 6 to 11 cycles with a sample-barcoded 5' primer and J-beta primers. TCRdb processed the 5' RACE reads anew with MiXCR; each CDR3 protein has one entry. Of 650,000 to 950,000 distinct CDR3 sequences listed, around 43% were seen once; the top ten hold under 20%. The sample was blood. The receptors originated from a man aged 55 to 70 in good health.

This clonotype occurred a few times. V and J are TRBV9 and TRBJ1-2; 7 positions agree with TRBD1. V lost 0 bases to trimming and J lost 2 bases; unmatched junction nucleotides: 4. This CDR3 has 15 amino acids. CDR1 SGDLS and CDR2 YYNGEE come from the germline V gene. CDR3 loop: CASSVEDRFNYGYTF. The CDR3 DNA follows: TGTGCCAGCAGCGTAGAGGACAGGTTCAACTATGGCTACACCTTC.

The DNA of the CDR3 is TGCGCCAGCAGCCAAGGGCGGACCCAACGGGCCGGGGAGCTGTTTTTT. Translated: CASSQGRTQRAGELFF. The chain is built from TRBV4-1 and TRBJ2-2, with D uncertain. The V and J ends lost 1 base and 6 bases respectively, with 15 bases between them. Germline loops: CDR1 MGHRA, CDR2 YSYEKL. The CDR3 runs 16 residues.

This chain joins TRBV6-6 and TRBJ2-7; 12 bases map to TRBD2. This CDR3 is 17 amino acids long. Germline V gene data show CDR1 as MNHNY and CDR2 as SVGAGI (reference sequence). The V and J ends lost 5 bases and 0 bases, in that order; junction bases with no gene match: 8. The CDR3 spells CASSLPSGGESSYEQYF. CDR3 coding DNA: TGTGCCAGCAGTCTCCCTAGCGGGGGGGAGAGCTCCTACGAGCAGTACTTC.

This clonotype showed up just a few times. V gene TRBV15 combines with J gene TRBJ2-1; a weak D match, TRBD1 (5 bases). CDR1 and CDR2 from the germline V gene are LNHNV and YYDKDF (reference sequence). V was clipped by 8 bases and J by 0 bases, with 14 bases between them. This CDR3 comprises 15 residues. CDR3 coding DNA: TGTGCCACCGGGGCAGTCCCACACTCCTACAATGAGCAGTTCTTC. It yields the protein CATGAVPHSYNEQFF.

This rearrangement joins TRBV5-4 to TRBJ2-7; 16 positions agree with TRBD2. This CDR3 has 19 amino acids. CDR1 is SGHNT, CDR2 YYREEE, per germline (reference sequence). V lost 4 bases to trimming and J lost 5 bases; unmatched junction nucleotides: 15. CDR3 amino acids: CASSPTAGTSGGVLHEQYF. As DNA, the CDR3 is TGTGCCAGCAGCCCTACTGCCGGGACTAGCGGGGGGGTTCTCCACGAGCAGTACTTC.

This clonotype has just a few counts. CDR3 sequence reads: CASSQDPAGSNSPLHF. For the CDR3, the DNA is TGCGCCAGCAGCCAAGACCCGGCGGGCTCAAATTCACCCCTCCACTTT. The chain recombines TRBV4-1 with TRBJ1-6; unclear D gene. V lost 0 bases to trimming and J lost 7 bases, with 13 bases between them. Germline CDR1 reads MGHRA; CDR2 reads YSYEKL. The CDR3 is 16 residues long.

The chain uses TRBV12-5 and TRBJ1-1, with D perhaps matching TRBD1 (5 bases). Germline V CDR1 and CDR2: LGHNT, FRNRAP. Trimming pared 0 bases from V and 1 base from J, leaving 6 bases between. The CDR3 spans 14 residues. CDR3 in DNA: TGTGCTAGTGGTTTGGTTGGGGGGAACACTGAAGCTTTCTTT. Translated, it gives CASGLVGGNTEAFF.

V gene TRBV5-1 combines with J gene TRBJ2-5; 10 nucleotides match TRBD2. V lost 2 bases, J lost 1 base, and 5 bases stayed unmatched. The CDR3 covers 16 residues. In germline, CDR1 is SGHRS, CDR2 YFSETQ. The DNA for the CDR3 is TGCGCCAGCAGCTTTGGACTAGCGGAGGGCCAAGAGACCCAGTACTTC. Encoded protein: CASSFGLAEGQETQYF. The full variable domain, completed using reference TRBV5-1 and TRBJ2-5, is KAGVTQTPRYLIKTRGQQVTLSCSPISGHRSVSWYQQTPGQGLQFLFEYFSETQRNKGNFPGRFSGRQFSNSRSEMNVSTLELGDSALYLCASSFGLAEGQETQYFGPGTRLLVL.

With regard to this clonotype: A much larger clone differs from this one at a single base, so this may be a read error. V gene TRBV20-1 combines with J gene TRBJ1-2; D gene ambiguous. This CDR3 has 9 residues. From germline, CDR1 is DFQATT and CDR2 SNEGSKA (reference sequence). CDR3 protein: CGAKDGYTF. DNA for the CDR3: TGCGGTGCTAAGGATGGCTACACCTTC.

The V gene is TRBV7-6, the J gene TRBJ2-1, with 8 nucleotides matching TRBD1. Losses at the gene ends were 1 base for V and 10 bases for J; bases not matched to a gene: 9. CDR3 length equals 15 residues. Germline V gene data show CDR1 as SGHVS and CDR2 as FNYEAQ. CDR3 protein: CASSLGTGQGYEQFF. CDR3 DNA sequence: TGTGCCAGCAGCTTAGGGACAGGGCAAGGCTACGAGCAGTTCTTC.

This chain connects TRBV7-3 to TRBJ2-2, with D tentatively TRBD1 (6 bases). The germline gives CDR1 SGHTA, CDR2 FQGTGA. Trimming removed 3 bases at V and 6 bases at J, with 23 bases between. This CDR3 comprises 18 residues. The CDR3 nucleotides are TGTGCCAGCAGCTTGCAGGGGACCCGAACCGGGTTCGCCGGGGAGCTGTTTTTT. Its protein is CASSLQGTRTGFAGELFF.

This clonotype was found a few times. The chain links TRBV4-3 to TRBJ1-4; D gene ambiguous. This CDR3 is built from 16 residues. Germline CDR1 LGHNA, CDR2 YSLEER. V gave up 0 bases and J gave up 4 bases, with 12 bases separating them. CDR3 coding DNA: TGCGCCAGCAGCCAAGAGGAGGTGAAGTTTAATGAAAAACTGTTTTTT. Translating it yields CASSQEEVKFNEKLFF.

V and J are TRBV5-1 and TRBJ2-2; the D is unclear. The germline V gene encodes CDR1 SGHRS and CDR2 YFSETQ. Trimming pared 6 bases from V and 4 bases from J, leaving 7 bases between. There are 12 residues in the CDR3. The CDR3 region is CASKVFTGELFF. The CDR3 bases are TGCGCCAGCAAGGTATTCACCGGGGAGCTGTTTTTT.

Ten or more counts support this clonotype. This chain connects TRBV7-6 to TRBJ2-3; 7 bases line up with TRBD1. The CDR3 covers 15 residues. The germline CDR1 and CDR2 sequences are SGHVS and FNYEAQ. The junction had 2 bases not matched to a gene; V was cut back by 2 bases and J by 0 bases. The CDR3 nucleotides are TGTGCCAGCAGCTTAAGACAGGGAAGCACAGATACGCAGTATTTT. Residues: CASSLRQGSTDTQYF.

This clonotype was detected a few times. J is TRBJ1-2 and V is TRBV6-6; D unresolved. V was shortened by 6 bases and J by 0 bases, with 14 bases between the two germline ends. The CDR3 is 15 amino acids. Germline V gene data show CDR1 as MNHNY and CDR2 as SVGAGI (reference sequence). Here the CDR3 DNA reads TGTGCCAGCAGCGACTATACAGACCCTAACTATGGCTACACCTTC. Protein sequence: CASSDYTDPNYGYTF.

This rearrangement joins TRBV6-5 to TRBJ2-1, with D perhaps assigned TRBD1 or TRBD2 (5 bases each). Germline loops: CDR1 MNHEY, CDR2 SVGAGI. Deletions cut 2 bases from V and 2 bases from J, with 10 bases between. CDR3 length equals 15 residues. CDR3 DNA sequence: TGTGCCAGCAGTTACGAGGGGCGAACCTACAATGAGCAGTTCTTC. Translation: CASSYEGRTYNEQFF.

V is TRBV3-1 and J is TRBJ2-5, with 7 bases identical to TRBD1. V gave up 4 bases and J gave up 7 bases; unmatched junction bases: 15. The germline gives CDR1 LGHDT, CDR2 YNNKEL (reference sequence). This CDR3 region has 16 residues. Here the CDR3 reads CASSPWTGQSRGTQYF. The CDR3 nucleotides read TGTGCCAGCAGCCCGTGGACAGGCCAATCACGGGGGACCCAGTACTTC.

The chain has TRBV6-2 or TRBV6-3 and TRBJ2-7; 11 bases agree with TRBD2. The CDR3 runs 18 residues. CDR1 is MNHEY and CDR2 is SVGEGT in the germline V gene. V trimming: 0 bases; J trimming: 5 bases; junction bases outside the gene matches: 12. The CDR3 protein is CASSYSPLLAGGLNEQYF. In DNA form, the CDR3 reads TGTGCCAGCAGTTACTCTCCCCTTCTAGCGGGGGGCCTCAACGAGCAGTACTTC.

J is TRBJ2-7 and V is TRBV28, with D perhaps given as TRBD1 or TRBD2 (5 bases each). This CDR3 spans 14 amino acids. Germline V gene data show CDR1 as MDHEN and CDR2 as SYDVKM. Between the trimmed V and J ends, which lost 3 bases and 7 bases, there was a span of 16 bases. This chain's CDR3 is CASSFPGPGGEQYF. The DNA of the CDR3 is TGTGCCAGCAGTTTTCCAGGGCCGGGCGGGGAGCAGTACTTC.

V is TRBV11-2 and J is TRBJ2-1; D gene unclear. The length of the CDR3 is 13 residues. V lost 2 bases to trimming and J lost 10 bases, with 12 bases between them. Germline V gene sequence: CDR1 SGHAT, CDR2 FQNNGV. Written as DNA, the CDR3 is TGTGCCAGCAGCTTAATCATGGGCAGCGAGCAGTTCTTC. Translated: CASSLIMGSEQFF.

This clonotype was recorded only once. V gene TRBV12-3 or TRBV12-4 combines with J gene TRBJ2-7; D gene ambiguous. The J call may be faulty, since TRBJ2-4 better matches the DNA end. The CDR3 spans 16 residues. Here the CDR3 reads CASSFGSRKDRNIQYF. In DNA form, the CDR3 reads TGTGCCAGCAGTTTTGGCAGTCGGAAGGATCGAAACATTCAGTACTTC.

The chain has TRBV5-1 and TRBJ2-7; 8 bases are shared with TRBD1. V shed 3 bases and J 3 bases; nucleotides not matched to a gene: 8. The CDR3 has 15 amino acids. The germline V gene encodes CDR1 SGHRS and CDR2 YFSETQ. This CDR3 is CASSYGGDRGYEQYF. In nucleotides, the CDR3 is TGCGCCAGCAGCTATGGGGGTGACAGGGGCTACGAGCAGTACTTC.

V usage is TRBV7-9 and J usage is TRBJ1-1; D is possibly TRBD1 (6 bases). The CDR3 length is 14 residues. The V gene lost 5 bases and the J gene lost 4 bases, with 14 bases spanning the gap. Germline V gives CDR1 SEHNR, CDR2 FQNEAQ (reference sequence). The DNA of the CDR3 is TGTGCCAGCAGCGCGGACAGCCGGGGCACTGAAGCTTTCTTT. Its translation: CASSADSRGTEAFF.

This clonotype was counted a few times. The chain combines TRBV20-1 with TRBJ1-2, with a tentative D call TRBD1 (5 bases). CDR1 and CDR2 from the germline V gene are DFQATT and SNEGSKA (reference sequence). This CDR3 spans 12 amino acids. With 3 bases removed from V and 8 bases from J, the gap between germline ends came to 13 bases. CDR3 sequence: CSARSDRGGYTF. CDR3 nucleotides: TGCAGTGCTAGGTCCGACAGAGGAGGCTACACCTTC.

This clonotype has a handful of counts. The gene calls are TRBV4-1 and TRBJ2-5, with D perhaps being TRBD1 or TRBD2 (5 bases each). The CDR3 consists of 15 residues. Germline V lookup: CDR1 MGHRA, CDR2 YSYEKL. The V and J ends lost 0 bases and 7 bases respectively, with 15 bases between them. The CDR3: CASSQDWSGAGTQYF. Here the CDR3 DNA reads TGCGCCAGCAGCCAAGACTGGTCCGGGGCGGGGACCCAGTACTTC.

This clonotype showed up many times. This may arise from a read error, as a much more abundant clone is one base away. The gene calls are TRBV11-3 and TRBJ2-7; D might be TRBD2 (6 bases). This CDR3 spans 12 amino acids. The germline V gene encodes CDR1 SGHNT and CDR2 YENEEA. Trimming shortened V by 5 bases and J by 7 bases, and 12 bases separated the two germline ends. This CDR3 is CASSQLANEQYF. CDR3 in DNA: TGTGCCAGCAGCCAACTAGCCAATGAGCAGTACTTC.

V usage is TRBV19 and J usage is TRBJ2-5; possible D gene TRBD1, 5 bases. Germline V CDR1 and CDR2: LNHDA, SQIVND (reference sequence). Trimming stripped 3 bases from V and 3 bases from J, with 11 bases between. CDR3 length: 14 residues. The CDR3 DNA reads TGTGCCAGTAGTATTTGGGGCACTAAAGAGACCCAGTACTTC. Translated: CASSIWGTKETQYF.

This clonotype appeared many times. CDR3 bases: TGTGCCAGCAGCCAAATCCCGGGGGAGCAGTTCTTC. Its translation is CASSQIPGEQFF. The J gene is TRBJ2-1, the V gene TRBV3-1; TRBD2 might be the D (5 bases). The CDR3 contains 12 residues. Germline V gene lookup returns CDR1 LGHDT and CDR2 YNNKEL (reference sequence). Deletions cut 2 bases from V and 10 bases from J, with 9 bases between.

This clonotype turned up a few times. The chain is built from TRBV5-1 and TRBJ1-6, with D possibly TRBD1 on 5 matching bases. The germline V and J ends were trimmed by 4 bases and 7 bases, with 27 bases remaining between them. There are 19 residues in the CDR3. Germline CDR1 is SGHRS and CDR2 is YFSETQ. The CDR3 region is CASSPWWNQGGKGNSPLHF. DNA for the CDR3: TGCGCCAGCAGCCCCTGGTGGAACCAGGGCGGTAAAGGCAATTCACCCCTCCACTTT.

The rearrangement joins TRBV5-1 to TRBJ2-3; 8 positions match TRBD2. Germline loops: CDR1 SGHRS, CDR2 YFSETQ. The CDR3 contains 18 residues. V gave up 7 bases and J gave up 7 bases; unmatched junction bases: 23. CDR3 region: CASSGGGASASGLNTQYF. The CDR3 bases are TGCGCCAGCTCCGGTGGAGGGGCATCGGCTAGCGGGTTGAATACGCAGTATTTT. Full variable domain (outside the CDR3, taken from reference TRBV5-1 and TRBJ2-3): KAGVTQTPRYLIKTRGQQVTLSCSPISGHRSVSWYQQTPGQGLQFLFEYFSETQRNKGNFPGRFSGRQFSNSRSEMNVSTLELGDSALYLCASSGGGASASGLNTQYFGPGTRLTVL.